The 3 T cell receptor beta chains given below trace back to one sample, sequenced in a study of shared clonotypes between healthy human individuals (dated by TCRdb to 2020 to 2021). CD8 naive samples were CD45RO-negative cells positively selected for CCR7, giving a CD45RA+CCR7+ population that excluded TemRA cells. To prepare the library, the immunoSEQ multiplex PCR assay was applied. What TCRdb holds here is the immuneACCESS table cut down to in-frame rearrangements. Part of the clones is not present; checked against another copy, under half of the missing clones reflect an unresolved V gene, and the others are unexplained. In this sample the table shows about 2.2 million clones, just under 95% of which occur a single time. The ten top clones hold approximately 1.7% of the sample. The specimen sequenced was naive CD8+ T cells from PBMCs. What this sample's cell subset or site label stands for: CD45RA+CCR7+. The receptors derive from a man aged 18 to 35 in good health. Some clones in this sample may be carry-over from other donors' samples.

About this clone: This CDR3 is also generated by other DNA sequences in the sample. The chain combines TRBV13 with TRBJ1-1; no reliable D call. V shed 5 bases and J shed 1 base, with 11 bases lying between them. The CDR3 totals 14 residues. Germline V gives CDR1 PRHDT, CDR2 FYEKMQ (reference sequence). The CDR3 loop reads CASSPGRRNTEAFF. In nucleotides, the CDR3 is TGTGCCAGCAGCCCAGGACGGAGGAACACTGAAGCTTTCTTT.

This chain uses TRBV28 with TRBJ1-3; D not resolved. The CDR3 is made up of 15 amino acids. Trimming removed 3 bases from V and 0 bases from J, with 9 bases in between. CDR1 and CDR2 from the germline V gene are MDHEN and SYDVKM. The CDR3 sequence is CASSLEVGSGNTIYF. CDR3 DNA sequence: TGTGCCAGCAGTTTGGAAGTGGGCTCTGGAAACACCATATATTTT.

The chain employs TRBV5-5 and TRBJ1-2; no definite D call. This CDR3 has 11 amino acids. V shed 0 bases and J shed 4 bases, with 1 base lying between them. Germline CDR1 is SGHKS and CDR2 is YYEKEE (reference sequence). CDR3 amino acids: CASSLGYGYTF. The CDR3 DNA reads as TGTGCCAGCAGCTTGGGCTATGGCTACACCTTC. Combining the CDR3 with reference TRBV5-5 and TRBJ1-2 gives the whole variable domain DAGVTQSPTHLIKTRGQQVTLRCSPISGHKSVSWYQQVLGQGPQFIFQYYEKEERGRGNFPDRFSARQFPNYSSELNVNALLLGDSALYLCASSLGYGYTFGSGTRLTVV.